These T cell receptor beta chains were read from a single sample in a study of regulatory T cells in long-lasting Graves disease. TCRdb passed the multiplex PCR reads through MiXCR, listing each CDR3 protein once. The sample has approximately 490,000 distinct CDR3 sequences; around 16% are singletons. Separately, the same data were catalogued under a study of T cells in Graves' hyperthyroidism and ophthalmopathy.

This specimen consisted of peripheral blood mononuclear cells (PBMCs), obtained at new diagnosis, from a patient treated with antithyroid drugs. The origin of the receptors is a man in his forties with Graves disease. Each CDR3 is given with its conserved first and last residue. Each record gives: D gene, V gene, J gene, clone size, CDR3 protein, CDR3 DNA. D genes are given only for firm matches. Not every row has a clone size; where given, it reads once, few, many or a size class.

d_call: .; v_call: TRBV18; j_call: TRBJ1-1; clone_size: many; cdr3_aa: CASSSLGGPENTEAFF; cdr3_nt: TGTGCCAGCTCATCCTTGGGGGGGCCAGAGAACACTGAAGCTTTCTTT
d_call: .; v_call: TRBV28; j_call: TRBJ2-7; clone_size: .; cdr3_aa: CASSPGPRPYEQYF; cdr3_nt: TGTGCCAGCAGTCCCGGACCCAGGCCCTACGAGCAGTACTTC
d_call: TRBD2; v_call: TRBV6-1; j_call: TRBJ2-5; clone_size: .; cdr3_aa: CASRGLAGAGQETQYF; cdr3_nt: TGTGCCAGCAGGGGACTAGCGGGGGCAGGGCAAGAGACCCAGTACTTC
d_call: .; v_call: TRBV19; j_call: TRBJ2-5; clone_size: few; cdr3_aa: CASSIDTPSGAQYF; cdr3_nt: TGTGCCAGTAGTATAGATACTCCTTCTGGCGCCCAGTACTTC
d_call: .; v_call: TRBV27; j_call: TRBJ1-2; clone_size: .; cdr3_aa: CASSLLNASGYTF; cdr3_nt: TGTGCCAGCAGTTTACTCAATGCCTCTGGCTACACCTTC
d_call: TRBD1; v_call: TRBV11-2; j_call: TRBJ2-2; clone_size: few; cdr3_aa: CASSFGTGMSGELFF; cdr3_nt: TGTGCCAGCAGCTTCGGGACAGGGATGTCCGGGGAGCTGTTTTTT
d_call: .; v_call: TRBV19; j_call: TRBJ2-2; clone_size: .; cdr3_aa: CASSMLVFPNTGELFF; cdr3_nt: TGTGCCAGTAGTATGTTAGTTTTTCCAAACACCGGGGAGCTGTTTTTT
d_call: .; v_call: TRBV5-6; j_call: TRBJ2-1; clone_size: many; cdr3_aa: CASSLVYQPNEQFF; cdr3_nt: TGTGCCAGCAGCTTGGTGTACCAACCCAATGAGCAGTTCTTC
d_call: .; v_call: TRBV6-1; j_call: TRBJ2-1; clone_size: many; cdr3_aa: CASRKSSYNEQFF; cdr3_nt: TGTGCCAGCAGGAAGAGCTCCTACAATGAGCAGTTCTTC
d_call: .; v_call: TRBV6-5; j_call: TRBJ1-1; clone_size: .; cdr3_aa: CASSYSGGAEAFF; cdr3_nt: TGTGCCAGCAGTTACTCAGGGGGAGCTGAAGCTTTCTTT
d_call: .; v_call: TRBV10-3; j_call: TRBJ2-6; clone_size: .; cdr3_aa: CAIRGPTESSGANVLTF; cdr3_nt: TGTGCCATCAGAGGCCCGACGGAGAGCTCTGGGGCCAACGTCCTGACTTTC
d_call: .; v_call: TRBV5-1; j_call: TRBJ2-5; clone_size: many; cdr3_aa: CASSLDRQETQYF; cdr3_nt: TGCGCCAGCAGCCTGGACAGACAAGAGACCCAGTACTTC
d_call: TRBD1; v_call: TRBV15; j_call: TRBJ2-3; clone_size: .; cdr3_aa: CATSREPRLTGGNTQYF; cdr3_nt: TGTGCCACCAGCAGAGAACCTCGGCTAACAGGGGGAAATACGCAGTATTTT
d_call: TRBD1; v_call: TRBV9; j_call: TRBJ1-2; clone_size: few; cdr3_aa: CASSDPGQAYGYTF; cdr3_nt: TGTGCCAGCAGCGATCCGGGACAGGCCTATGGCTACACCTTC
d_call: .; v_call: TRBV12-3/TRBV12-4; j_call: TRBJ1-6; clone_size: few; cdr3_aa: CASSSGRRNSPLHF; cdr3_nt: TGTGCCAGCAGTTCGGGACGGCGGAATTCACCCCTCCACTTT
d_call: TRBD2; v_call: TRBV5-4; j_call: TRBJ2-1; clone_size: .; cdr3_aa: CASSSFSGRAYNEQFF; cdr3_nt: TGTGCCAGCAGTTCTTTTAGCGGGAGGGCCTACAATGAGCAGTTCTTC
d_call: .; v_call: TRBV3-1; j_call: TRBJ2-7; clone_size: many; cdr3_aa: CASSQGGRGVYEQYF; cdr3_nt: TGTGCCAGCAGCCAAGGCGGCAGGGGTGTTTACGAGCAGTACTTC
d_call: TRBD1; v_call: TRBV27; j_call: TRBJ2-5; clone_size: .; cdr3_aa: CASSFFQGAAQETQYF; cdr3_nt: TGTGCCAGCAGTTTTTTCCAGGGGGCCGCCCAAGAGACCCAGTACTTC
d_call: TRBD2; v_call: TRBV20-1; j_call: TRBJ2-1; clone_size: .; cdr3_aa: CSARDLSGVNNEQFF; cdr3_nt: TGCAGTGCTAGAGACCTCAGCGGGGTTAACAATGAGCAGTTCTTC
d_call: .; v_call: TRBV5-1; j_call: TRBJ2-1; clone_size: .; cdr3_aa: CASRATSITQGEQFF; cdr3_nt: TGCGCCAGCAGGGCGACTAGCATAACACAGGGTGAGCAGTTCTTC
d_call: .; v_call: TRBV5-1; j_call: TRBJ2-7; clone_size: many; cdr3_aa: CASSLPRSEQYF; cdr3_nt: TGCGCCAGCAGCCTACCTAGGAGCGAGCAGTACTTC
d_call: .; v_call: TRBV14; j_call: TRBJ2-5; clone_size: many; cdr3_aa: CASSPIGQQETQYF; cdr3_nt: TGTGCCAGCAGCCCGATAGGACAGCAAGAGACCCAGTACTTC
d_call: TRBD1; v_call: TRBV2; j_call: TRBJ2-1; clone_size: few; cdr3_aa: CASRGQGGSSYNEQFF; cdr3_nt: TGTGCCAGCAGGGGACAGGGCGGTAGCTCCTACAATGAGCAGTTCTTC
d_call: .; v_call: TRBV6-5; j_call: TRBJ2-1; clone_size: many; cdr3_aa: CASSYAGGSYNEQFF; cdr3_nt: TGTGCCAGCAGTTACGCCGGGGGCTCCTACAATGAGCAGTTCTTC
d_call: .; v_call: TRBV7-9; j_call: TRBJ2-7; clone_size: many; cdr3_aa: CASSQEGPYEQYF; cdr3_nt: TGTGCCAGCAGTCAGGAGGGGCCCTACGAGCAGTACTTC
d_call: .; v_call: TRBV2; j_call: TRBJ1-5; clone_size: many; cdr3_aa: CASTRTVNSNQPQHF; cdr3_nt: TGTGCCAGCACTAGGACAGTAAATAGCAATCAGCCCCAGCATTTT
d_call: .; v_call: TRBV6-1; j_call: TRBJ2-7; clone_size: many; cdr3_aa: CASSQRDNYEQYF; cdr3_nt: TGTGCCAGCAGTCAAAGGGACAATTACGAGCAGTACTTC
d_call: .; v_call: TRBV19; j_call: TRBJ2-1; clone_size: .; cdr3_aa: CASSLIELAPNEQFF; cdr3_nt: TGTGCCAGTAGCCTCATCGAACTAGCCCCAAATGAGCAGTTCTTC